The 8 T cell receptor beta chains in this list originate from one sample, sequenced in a study of shared clonotypes between healthy human individuals. The assay was immunoSEQ multiplex PCR, and TCRdb's table has in-frame clones only and misses some. The sample includes 400,000 to 500,000 clones, roughly 85% of them seen just once. The sample comprised PBMCs. The source is a woman aged 40 to 50 in good health. Some clones in this sample may be carry-over from other donors' samples.

The CDR3 reads CASSFPAGAGELFF. In nucleotides, the CDR3 is TGTGCCAGCAGCTTCCCGGCAGGGGCCGGGGAGCTGTTTTTT. The chain carries TRBV7-8 and TRBJ2-2, with D perhaps matching TRBD1 (6 bases). The CDR3 is 14 amino acids. Germline lookup yields CDR1 SGHVS and CDR2 FQNEAQ. Trimming left V 3 bases short and J 6 bases short, with 11 bases between.

J is TRBJ1-1 and V is TRBV7-2, with 8 bases that match TRBD1. The ends lost 3 bases at V and 3 bases at J; junction bases unmatched: 12. CDR1 and CDR2 from the germline V gene are SGHTA and FQGNSA. This CDR3 has 17 residues. CDR3 sequence: CASSFAGQGAGYTEAFF. The CDR3 DNA reads as TGTGCCAGCAGCTTTGCTGGTCAGGGGGCCGGGTACACTGAAGCTTTCTTT.

Concerning this clone: It is likely a read error: a sequence one base away is far more abundant. CDR3 sequence (DNA): TGCGCCAGCAGCCCGGGACTAGCGGGAGAGAATGAGCAGCTCTTC. Its protein is CASSPGLAGENEQLF. This chain links TRBV4-1 with TRBJ2-1, with 14 nucleotides matching TRBD2. CDR1 and CDR2 (germline): MGHRA, YSYEKL. The CDR3 is 15 residues long.

The gene calls are TRBV7-3 and TRBJ2-7; D may match TRBD1 or TRBD2 (6 bases each). Trimming took 5 bases from V and 5 from J, leaving 16 bases between them. Germline CDR1 is SGHTA and CDR2 is FQGTGA. The CDR3 length is 14 residues. CDR3 nucleotides: TGTGCCAGCAGCCCGCATTCCGGGGGCGACGAGCAGTACTTC. Translating gives CASSPHSGGDEQYF.

As regards this clone: A much more abundant neighbour one base away suggests this may be a read error. The same CDR3 arises from other DNA sequences in this sample as well. The chain joins TRBV30 to TRBJ2-2; 10 bases fit TRBD2. The V gene's germline CDR1 is GTSNPN and CDR2 SVGIG (reference sequence). The CDR3 consists of 15 residues. The CDR3 loop is CAWSPGLANTGELFF. The CDR3 coding sequence is TGTGCCTGGAGTCCGGGACTAGCGAACACCGGGGAGCTGTTCTTT.

The chain uses TRBV6-1 and TRBJ2-7; no definite D call. Trimming left V 9 bases short and J 0 bases short, with 12 bases between. Germline V CDR1 and CDR2: MNHNS, SASEGT. CDR3 size: 13 residues. CDR3 DNA sequence: TGTGCCAGTTCACGAGTCGTCTCCTACGAGCAGTACTTC. Protein: CASSRVVSYEQYF.

The chain joins TRBV18 to TRBJ1-4; tentative D call: TRBD1 (6 bases). This CDR3 comprises 15 residues. The V end was cut by 4 bases, the J end by 3 bases, with 12 bases between. Germline CDR1 KGHSH, CDR2 LQKENI. In nucleotides, the CDR3 is TGTGCCAGCTCACGTTCAGGGGCCCCTAATGAAAAACTGTTTTTT. Translated, it gives CASSRSGAPNEKLFF.

This chain connects TRBV2 to TRBJ2-2, with TRBD1 as a possible D gene (5 bases). The CDR3 consists of 12 residues. Trimming took 8 bases from V and 3 from J, leaving 7 bases between them. CDR1 and CDR2 from the germline V gene are SNHLY and FYNNEI. CDR3 nucleotides: TGTGCCAGCGGGGCCCACACCGGGGAGCTGTTTTTT. Protein sequence: CASGAHTGELFF.